Given below is one TCR beta chain in context. The antigen is unknown. This entry is derived from a study of beta chain features in type 1 diabetes. On the study more broadly: Across all samples, about 100,000,000 sorted cells were examined. General study points: For type 1 diabetes patients, VDJ junctions showed fewer insertions and more deletions. Type 1 diabetes patients had TCRB CDR3s that were shorter (moderately but significantly so) in all four CD4+ subsets. With patients and controls alike, PCR might favor shorter templates to an equal degree.

Trimming shortened V by 5 bases and J by 2 bases, and 13 bases separated the two germline ends. The CDR3 sequence is 14 residues long. Germline CDR1 SGHNT, CDR2 YYREEE (reference sequence). The entirety of the isolated RNA underwent reverse transcription, so expressed TCRB transcripts were sequenced. Clones were read by immunoSEQ multiplex PCR, and TCRdb kept only the in-frame ones, dropping some. The sample contains 250,000 or so clones, roughly 20% of which appear only once. All sorted populations exceeded 95% purity. Specimen: naive CD4+ T cells from blood. The clonotype originates from a middle-aged woman with type 1 diabetes. V and J are TRBV5-4 and TRBJ1-2; no clear D gene. The CDR3 loop is CASSYDTLNYGYTF. The CDR3, as DNA: TGTGCCAGCAGTTACGACACCCTAAACTATGGCTACACCTTC.